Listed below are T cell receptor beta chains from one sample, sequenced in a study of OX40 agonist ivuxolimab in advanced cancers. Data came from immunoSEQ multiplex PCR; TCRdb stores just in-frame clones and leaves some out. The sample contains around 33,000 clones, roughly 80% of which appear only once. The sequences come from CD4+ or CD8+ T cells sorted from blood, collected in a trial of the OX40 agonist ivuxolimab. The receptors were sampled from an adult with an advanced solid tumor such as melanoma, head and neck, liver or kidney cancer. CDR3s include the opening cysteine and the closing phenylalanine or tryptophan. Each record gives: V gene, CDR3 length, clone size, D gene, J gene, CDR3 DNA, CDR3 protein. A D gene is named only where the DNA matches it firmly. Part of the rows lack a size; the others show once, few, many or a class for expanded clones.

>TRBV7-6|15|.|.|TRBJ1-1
TGTGCCAGCAGCTCCCAGGGGCTGGGGAACACTGAAGCTTTCTTT
CASSSQGLGNTEAFF
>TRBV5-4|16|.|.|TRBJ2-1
TGTGCCAGCAGCTCCCGACAGGAGGATCCCTACAATGAGCAGTTCTTC
CASSSRQEDPYNEQFF
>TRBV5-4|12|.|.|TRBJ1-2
TGTGCCAGCAGCTTCTCGGGGGCAGGCTACACCTTC
CASSFSGAGYTF
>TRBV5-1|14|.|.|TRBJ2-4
TGCGCCAGCAGCTTGGAGACTAGAGCCGGCATTCAGTACTTC
CASSLETRAGIQYF
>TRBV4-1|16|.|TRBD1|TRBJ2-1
TGCGCCAGCAGCTCCCCGGACAGGGCGGGGTACAATGAGCAGTTCTTC
CASSSPDRAGYNEQFF
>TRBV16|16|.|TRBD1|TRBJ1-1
TGTGCCAGCAGCCAATCGGTTGGGGAGGGGGCGGCGAAAGCTTTCTTT
CASSQSVGEGAAKAFF
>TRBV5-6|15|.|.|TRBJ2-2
TGTGCCAGCAGCTTCCCCGACAGGAGCACCGGGGAGCTGTTTTTT
CASSFPDRSTGELFF
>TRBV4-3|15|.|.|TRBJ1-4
TGCGCCAGCAGCCAAGTGGTGAAAAGGAATGAAAAACTGTTTTTT
CASSQVVKRNEKLFF
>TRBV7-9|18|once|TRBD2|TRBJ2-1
TGTGCCAGCAGCTTACGGTCGCTACGGGGGGGCAGTTACAATGAGCAGTTCTTC
CASSLRSLRGGSYNEQFF
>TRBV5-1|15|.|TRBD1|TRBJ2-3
TGCGCCAGCAGCTTGGGAGACAGGGTACCAGATACGCAGTATTTT
CASSLGDRVPDTQYF
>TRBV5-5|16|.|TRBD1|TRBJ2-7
TGTGCCAGCAGTAGTCCGGGACAGGGGTCCCCCTACGAGCAGTACTTC
CASSSPGQGSPYEQYF
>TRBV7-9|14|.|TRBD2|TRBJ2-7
TGTGCCAGCAGCCGGACTAGCGGATACTACGAGCAGTACTTC
CASSRTSGYYEQYF
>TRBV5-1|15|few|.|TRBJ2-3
TGCGCCAGCAGCTTGGGCATCTCTAGCACAGATACGCAGTATTTT
CASSLGISSTDTQYF
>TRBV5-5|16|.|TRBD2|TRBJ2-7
TGTGCCAGCAGCTTGGATCTTGGACTAGGTACGCGCGAGCAGTACTTC
CASSLDLGLGTREQYF
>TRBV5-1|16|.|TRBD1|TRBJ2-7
TGCGCCAGCAGCTTGGATGTGGGACAGGGCGGCTACGAGCAGTACTTC
CASSLDVGQGGYEQYF
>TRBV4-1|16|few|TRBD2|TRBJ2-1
TGCGCCAGCAGCCCGGGACTAGCGGTATCCTACAATGAGCAGTTCTTC
CASSPGLAVSYNEQFF
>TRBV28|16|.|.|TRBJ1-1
TGTGCCAGCAGTTTATTGCCCCAGGGGCTGAACACTGAAGCTTTCTTT
CASSLLPQGLNTEAFF
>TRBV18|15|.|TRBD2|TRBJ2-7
TGTGCCAGCTCACCCGTTGAATCGGGAGGATACGAGCAGTACTTC
CASSPVESGGYEQYF
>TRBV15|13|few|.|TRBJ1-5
TGTGCCACCAGCCGGGACCGCGATCAGCCCCAGCATTTT
CATSRDRDQPQHF
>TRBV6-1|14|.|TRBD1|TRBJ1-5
TGTGCCAGCAGTGAACAGGGGGGCAATCAGCCCCAGCATTTT
CASSEQGGNQPQHF
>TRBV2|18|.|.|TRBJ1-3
TGTGCCAGCAGTTCCGGACAGATACGGATTCACTCTGGAAACACCATATATTTT
CASSSGQIRIHSGNTIYF
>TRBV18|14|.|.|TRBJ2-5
TGTGCCAGCTCACCTCAACAGGGAGGAGAGACCCAGTACTTC
CASSPQQGGETQYF
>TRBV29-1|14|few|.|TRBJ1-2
TGCAGCGTCGATGGTCCGGGGGTCAACTATGGCTACACCTTC
CSVDGPGVNYGYTF
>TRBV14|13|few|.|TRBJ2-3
TGTGCCAGCAGCCGGGACGCCGCAGATACGCAGTATTTT
CASSRDAADTQYF
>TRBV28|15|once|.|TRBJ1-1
TGTGCCAGCAGTCACCTACAGGGTCACGGCACTGAAGCTTTCTTT
CASSHLQGHGTEAFF
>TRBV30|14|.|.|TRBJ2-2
TGTGCCTGGACTCCGACGGGGGCAGGCGGGGAGCTGTTTTTT
CAWTPTGAGGELFF